Below, 9 T cell receptor beta chains from the same sample are listed, as sequenced in a study of long-term antiretroviral therapy in people with HIV (dated by TCRdb to between 2021 and 2022). The immunoSEQ hsTCRB v3.0 assay was used at survey level resolution to sequence the TRB variable region. The table comes from immuneACCESS by way of TCRdb, which keeps in-frame sequences with V and J called. Part of the clones is missing from these tables; in studies checked, under half for an unresolved V gene and the rest for unknown reasons. This sample gives some 25,000 clones in total; about 88% of them show up just once. The top ten clones comprise about 3.5% of the sample. The sample here was unsorted PBMCs, taken 1.9 years after starting antiretroviral therapy. Every receptor here comes from a woman aged 30 to 39 with HIV.

The V call is TRBV5-1, the J call TRBJ1-1; a possible D gene is TRBD1 (5 bases). Per germline, CDR1 SGHRS and CDR2 YFSETQ. The CDR3 totals 12 residues. Trimming cost V 0 bases and J 8 bases, with 8 bases left between them. CDR3 sequence (DNA): TGCGCCAGCAGCTTGGGGCAGGGCGAAGCTTTCTTT. This translates into CASSLGQGEAFF.

The genes are TRBV15 and TRBJ1-5; D gene ambiguous. The germline V and J ends were trimmed by 0 bases and 0 bases, with 9 bases remaining between them. Germline CDR1 LNHNV, CDR2 YYDKDF (reference sequence). CDR3 length: 16 amino acids. CDR3 loop: CATSRDWGNSNQPQHF. For the CDR3, the DNA is TGTGCCACCAGCAGAGATTGGGGTAATAGCAATCAGCCCCAGCATTTT.

This clone came up a few times. This rearrangement joins TRBV5-1 to TRBJ1-5, with D possibly being TRBD1 (6 bases). Germline-derived CDR1 and CDR2 are SGHRS and YFSETQ. The ends were cut back, 5 bases at V and 5 bases at J, with 11 bases in the middle. CDR3 length equals 13 residues. CDR3 DNA sequence: TGCGCCAGCAGACAGGGTGGGGATCAGCCCCAGCATTTT. As protein: CASRQGGDQPQHF.

V and J are TRBV7-6 and TRBJ2-3; possibly TRBD1 for D (6 bases). Trimming shortened V by 2 bases and J by 0 bases, and 9 bases separated the two germline ends. Germline V gene lookup returns CDR1 SGHVS and CDR2 FNYEAQ. The CDR3 runs to 15 residues. In nucleotides, the CDR3 is TGTGCCAGCAGCTTAACCGGACAGAGCACAGATACGCAGTATTTT. The encoded protein is CASSLTGQSTDTQYF. The full variable domain, in which reference TRBV7-6 and TRBJ2-3 provide the parts outside the CDR3, is GAGVSQSPRYKVTKRGQDVALRCDPISGHVSLYWYRQALGQGPEFLTYFNYEAQQDKSGLPNDRFSAERPEGSISTLTIQRTEQRDSAMYRCASSLTGQSTDTQYFGPGTRLTVL.

The chain uses TRBV6-1 and TRBJ1-4; TRBD1 aligns across 10 bases. The V gene's germline CDR1 is MNHNS and CDR2 SASEGT. This CDR3 is 15 amino acids long. V gave up 8 bases and J gave up 4 bases; unmatched junction bases: 7. Here the CDR3 DNA reads TGTGCCAGCGAAGGACAGGGGGTGCTTAATGAAAAACTGTTTTTT. As protein: CASEGQGVLNEKLFF.

The gene calls are TRBV6-4 and TRBJ2-2; D call uncertain. CDR1 and CDR2 (germline): MRHNA, SNTAGT. The CDR3 runs to 16 residues. V lost 8 bases, J lost 5 bases, and 21 bases lay in between. CDR3 DNA: TGTGCCAGCGATTCGCCCTTGGCTCCGAGGACCGGGGAGCTGTTTTTT. Its protein is CASDSPLAPRTGELFF.

The V call is TRBV27, the J call TRBJ2-2, with 15 positions matching TRBD2. Germline trimming cut 5 bases from V and 6 bases from J; bases unmatched to any gene: 10. The CDR3 has 18 amino acids. Per germline, CDR1 MNHEY and CDR2 SMNVEV (reference sequence). The CDR3 DNA sequence: TGTGCCAGCAGTCCGGGACTAGCGGGGGGCCCAGTCCCCGGGGAGCTGTTTTTT. This translates into CASSPGLAGGPVPGELFF.

V is TRBV2 and J is TRBJ2-3, with 13 bases matching TRBD2. CDR3 length: 16 residues. Germline values: CDR1 SNHLY, CDR2 FYNNEI. J gave up 2 bases and V 6 bases, and 5 bases lay outside the gene matches. The CDR3 loop is CASRRLAGGYTDTQYF. The CDR3, as DNA: TGTGCCAGCAGACGACTAGCGGGGGGATACACAGATACGCAGTATTTT.

The gene calls are TRBV7-2 and TRBJ2-7; D ambiguous. The CDR3 runs 14 residues. Per germline, CDR1 SGHTA and CDR2 FQGNSA. The V end lost 2 bases, the J end lost 4 bases, and 12 bases lay between the germline ends. The CDR3 is CASSLWRDSYEQYV. CDR3 bases: TGTGCCAGCAGCTTATGGCGCGATTCTTACGAGCAGTACGTC.